Listed here are 7 T cell receptor beta chains from one sample, sequenced in a study of blood T cell repertoires in COVID-19. Only in-frame clones appear in the TCRdb table, and some are missing; sequencing was by immunoSEQ multiplex PCR. The sample yields 72,000 or so clones, 80% seen once. Input material: peripheral blood. Receptors were obtained from a man between 65 and 85 years old who had recovered from COVID-19.

The chain recombines TRBV19 with TRBJ2-3; D gene uncertain. CDR1 and CDR2 (germline): LNHDA, SQIVND (reference sequence). V was shortened by 2 bases and J by 6 bases, with 9 bases between the two germline ends. The CDR3 sequence is 13 residues long. The CDR3 nucleotides are TGTGCCAGTAGTATACCCGGGTACGATACGCAGTATTTT. Translated, it gives CASSIPGYDTQYF.

V is TRBV6-5 and J is TRBJ2-7; 9 nucleotides agree with TRBD1. Germline CDR1 MNHEY, CDR2 SVGAGI. V was pared by 6 bases and J by 1 base, with 7 bases of the junction left unmatched. This CDR3 spans 15 amino acids. The CDR3 protein is CASSPGTGTSYEQYF. CDR3 in DNA: TGTGCCAGCAGCCCCGGGACAGGGACGTCCTACGAGCAGTACTTC.

The chain uses TRBV28 and TRBJ1-5; D is unclear. Germline V gene sequence: CDR1 MDHEN, CDR2 SYDVKM. CDR3 length: 16 residues. V was pared by 8 bases and J by 2 bases, with 19 bases between. CDR3 sequence: CASSPPGNAGNQPQHF. The CDR3 DNA reads as TGTGCCAGCTCCCCTCCGGGGAATGCGGGCAATCAGCCCCAGCATTTT.

Of note for this clone: One junction end disagrees with the germline gene, perhaps due to a read error. The rearrangement joins TRBV30 to TRBJ2-7, with D tentatively TRBD1 (5 bases). The CDR3 contains 12 residues. Per the germline V gene, CDR1 is GTSNPN and CDR2 is SVGIG (reference sequence). CDR3 coding DNA: TGTGCCTGGAGTACTCAGGGATACGTGCAGTACTTC. It codes for CAWSTQGYVQYF.

This clone was detected only a few times. The rearrangement uses TRBV10-3 and TRBJ2-1, with TRBD1 matching 10 bases. In germline, CDR1 is ENHRY, CDR2 SYGVKD. J gave up 5 bases and V 4 bases, and 5 bases lay outside the gene matches. There are 15 residues in the CDR3. The CDR3 nucleotides are TGTGCCATCAGTGGTTGGGGACAGGGGAACAATGAGCAGTTCTTC. It translates to CAISGWGQGNNEQFF.

The V call is TRBV28, the J call TRBJ2-7; D possibly corresponds to TRBD1 (6 bases). CDR3 length: 16 amino acids. Germline CDR1 reads MDHEN; CDR2 reads SYDVKM. Trimming pared 6 bases from V and 4 bases from J, leaving 22 bases between. In nucleotides, the CDR3 is TGTGCCAGCAGCCCAAACCCCACAGGGTTGGTGTACGAGCAGTACTTC. It is translated as CASSPNPTGLVYEQYF.

V usage is TRBV7-2 and J usage is TRBJ2-3, with 11 bases fitting TRBD1. The germline CDR1 and CDR2 sequences are SGHTA and FQGNSA. V was clipped by 4 bases and J by 4 bases; unmatched bases: 10. The length of the CDR3 is 17 residues. The CDR3 DNA sequence: TGTGCCAGCAGCTACCCCGCCTGGACAGGGGGCGCAGATACGCAGTATTTT. Amino acid sequence: CASSYPAWTGGADTQYF. Variable domain in full (rest from reference TRBV7-2 and TRBJ2-3): GAGVSQSPSNKVTEKGKDVELRCDPISGHTALYWYRQSLGQGLEFLIYFQGNSAPDKSGLPSDRFSAERTGGSVSTLTIQRTQQEDSAVYLCASSYPAWTGGADTQYFGPGTRLTVL.